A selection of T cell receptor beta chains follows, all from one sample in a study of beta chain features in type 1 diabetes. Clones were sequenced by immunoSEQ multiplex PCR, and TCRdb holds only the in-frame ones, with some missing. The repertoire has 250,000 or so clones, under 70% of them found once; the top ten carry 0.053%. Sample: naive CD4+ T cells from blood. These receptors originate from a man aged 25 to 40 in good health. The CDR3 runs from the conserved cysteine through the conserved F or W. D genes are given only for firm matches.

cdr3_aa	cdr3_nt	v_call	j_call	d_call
CASSQDAGKGGEQYF	TGCGCCAGCAGCCAAGATGCGGGCAAAGGAGGCGAGCAGTACTTC	TRBV4-3	TRBJ2-7	NA
CSVAYRGMGPNYGYTF	TGCAGCGTTGCTTATCGGGGGATGGGACCTAACTATGGCTACACCTTC	TRBV29-1	TRBJ1-2	NA
CASSQERLRPSSYNEQFF	TGCGCCAGCAGCCAAGAACGGCTCCGTCCTAGCTCCTACAATGAGCAGTTCTTC	TRBV4-1	TRBJ2-1	NA
CASSLVAGYTDTQYF	TGTGCCAGCAGCTTAGTGGCTGGGTACACAGATACGCAGTATTTT	TRBV7-2	TRBJ2-3	NA
CASSDRPGANYGYTF	TGTGCCAGCAGCGACCGCCCGGGGGCTAACTATGGCTACACCTTC	TRBV9	TRBJ1-2	NA
CASSVGLAGPLGEQYF	TGTGCCAGCAGCGTAGGGCTAGCGGGTCCCCTAGGCGAGCAGTACTTC	TRBV9	TRBJ2-7	TRBD2
CAWGRDSNQPQHF	TGTGCCTGGGGAAGGGATAGCAATCAGCCCCAGCATTTT	TRBV30	TRBJ1-5	NA
CSVHTAGEAYEQYF	TGCAGCGTCCACACCGCAGGGGAGGCATACGAGCAGTACTTC	TRBV29-1	TRBJ2-7	NA
CASSGLAGVSGANVLTF	TGTGCCAGCAGCGGACTGGCGGGTGTCTCTGGGGCCAACGTCCTGACTTTC	TRBV5-4	TRBJ2-6	NA
CASSLLVTDEQFF	TGCGCCAGCAGCTTGCTGGTCACGGATGAGCAGTTCTTC	TRBV5-1	TRBJ2-1	NA